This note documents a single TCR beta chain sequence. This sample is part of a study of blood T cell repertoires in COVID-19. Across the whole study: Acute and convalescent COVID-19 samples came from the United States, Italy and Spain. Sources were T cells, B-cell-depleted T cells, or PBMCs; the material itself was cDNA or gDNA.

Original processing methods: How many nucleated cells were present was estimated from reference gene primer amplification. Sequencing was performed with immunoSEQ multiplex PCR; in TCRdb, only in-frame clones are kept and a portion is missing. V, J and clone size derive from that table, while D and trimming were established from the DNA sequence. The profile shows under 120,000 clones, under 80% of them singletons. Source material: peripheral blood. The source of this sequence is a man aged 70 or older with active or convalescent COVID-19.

This CDR3 reads CASSKQGARDQPQHF. The CDR3 DNA sequence: TGTGCCAGCAGCAAACAGGGGGCGAGGGATCAGCCCCAGCATTTT. The chain recombines TRBV27 with TRBJ1-5; TRBD1 agrees at 9 bases. V lost 6 bases to trimming and J lost 5 bases; unmatched junction nucleotides: 8. The CDR3 extends over 15 amino acids. Germline V gives CDR1 MNHEY, CDR2 SMNVEV (reference sequence).